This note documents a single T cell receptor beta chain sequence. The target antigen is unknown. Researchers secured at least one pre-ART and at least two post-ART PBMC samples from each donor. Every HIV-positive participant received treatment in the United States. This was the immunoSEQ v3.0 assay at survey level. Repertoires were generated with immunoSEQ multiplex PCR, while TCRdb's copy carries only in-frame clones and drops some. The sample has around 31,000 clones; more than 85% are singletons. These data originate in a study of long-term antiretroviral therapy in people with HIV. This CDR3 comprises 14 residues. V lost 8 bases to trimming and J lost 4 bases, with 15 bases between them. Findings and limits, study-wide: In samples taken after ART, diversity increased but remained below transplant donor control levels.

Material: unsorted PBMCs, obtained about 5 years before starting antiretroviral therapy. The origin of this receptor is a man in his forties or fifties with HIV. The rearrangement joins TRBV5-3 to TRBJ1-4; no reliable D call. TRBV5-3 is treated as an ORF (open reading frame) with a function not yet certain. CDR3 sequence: CASSAPGSNEKLFF. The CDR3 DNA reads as TGTGCCAGTTCCGCGCCGGGAAGTAATGAAAAACTGTTTTTT.